The clone carrying this TCR beta chain occurred many times. Its antigen remains unknown. Described time point: longitudinal time-point 3. The data were obtained in a study of neurological immune-mediated disorders. It was by 5'RACE with 10-nucleotide random UMIs that the cDNA was made. TCRdb reanalysed the 5' RACE reads using MiXCR and keeps one entry per CDR3 protein. The data show some 89,000 distinct CDR3 sequences, 3.5% to 4.5% seen once. General study results and limits: TCR-beta repertoires seemed private in all groups, with no expanded CDR3 amino acid sequences shared. Levels of TCR clonal expansion peaked in HTLV-1-associated myelopathy and reached their lowest in multiple sclerosis, under those of healthy controls.

Sequencing used PBMCs. The sequence was obtained from a woman aged 60 to 75 with multiple sclerosis.

CDR3: CASSSGQGNYGYTF. The CDR3 DNA reads TGTGCCAGCTCATCCGGACAGGGGAACTATGGCTACACCTTC. The gene calls are TRBV18 and TRBJ1-2; 9 bases are a match to TRBD1. Germline V lookup: CDR1 KGHSH, CDR2 LQKENI. The CDR3 loop spans 14 amino acids. The V gene end was trimmed by 5 bases and the J gene end by 2 bases; junction bases not matched to a gene: 3.